Shown below are 19 T cell receptor beta chains from a single sample sequenced in a study of T cell clonality in common variable immunodeficiency. Overall study results and limits: In common variable immunodeficiency, TCR beta chains reportedly carried fewer deletions and N-nucleotide insertions.

Assay used: immunoSEQ multiplex PCR; TCRdb lists only in-frame clones, some missing. The table lists some 11,000 clones, no singletons, with approximately 6% in the top ten. Which antigens these TCRs recognize remains unknown. Sequenced sample: peripheral blood mononuclear cells. The receptors stem from a human donor with common variable immunodeficiency.

A word on this clone: The read terminates 3 residues before the CDR3 end, so the remaining end is supplied by the germline J gene. The chain has TRBV7-2 and TRBJ1-2, with TRBD1 identical over 11 bases. The junction had 5 bases not matched to a gene; V was cut back by 2 bases and J by 6 bases. Germline assignment: CDR1 SGHTA and CDR2 FQGNSA. This CDR3 region has 15 residues. Partial CDR3 DNA: TGTGCCAGCAGCTTATACGGACAGGGGGCGAATGGC. Translating gives CASSLYGQGANG. The CDR3 as a whole reads CASSLYGQGANGYTF.

The sequenced CDR3 bases are TGTGCCAGCCAAATCGGACTAGCGGGAAGTACCGGGGAG. Translation gives CASQIGLAGSTGE. The whole CDR3 protein reads CASQIGLAGSTGELFF. This sequence joins TRBV19 and TRBJ2-2; 12 bases match TRBD2. The read terminates 3 residues before the CDR3 end, so the remaining end is supplied by the germline J gene. Germline CDR1 is LNHDA and CDR2 is SQIVND (reference sequence). Trimming removed 9 bases from V and 5 bases from J; junction bases left unmatched: 10. This CDR3 contains 16 residues.

Points on this clone: The read stops 3 residues short of the end of the CDR3; the missing end is completed from the germline J gene. This sequence joins TRBV5-1 and TRBJ1-5, with 9 bases fitting TRBD1. Per the germline V gene, CDR1 is SGHRS and CDR2 is YFSETQ. The CDR3 is 17 amino acids. With 4 bases clipped from V and 0 bases from J, the junction kept 8 bases outside the gene matches. Partial CDR3 DNA: TGCGCCAGCAGCCTCGGCGGGACAGGGTATAGCAATCAGCCC. This translates into CASSLGGTGYSNQP. The CDR3 in its entirety is CASSLGGTGYSNQPQHF.

This clone was picked up a small number of times. The CDR3 goes on 3 residues after the read ends, and that part is filled in from the germline J gene. This rearrangement joins TRBV7-9 to TRBJ2-4; 9 positions agree with TRBD1. The germline V gene has CDR1 SEHNR and CDR2 FQNEAQ (reference sequence). The CDR3 spans 14 residues. The sequenced part of the CDR3 DNA is TGTGCCAGCAGCTTAAGGGGACAGGGAGGGGAT. Its protein is CASSLRGQGGD. The whole CDR3 is CASSLRGQGGDQYF.

Details on this clone: One junction end does not reproduce the germline sequence, and a read error may be involved. The missing CDR3 end, 3 residues past where the read stops, is filled in from the germline J gene. This sequence joins TRBV7-9 and TRBJ2-7; 8 positions agree with TRBD1. The CDR3 is made up of 12 amino acids. In germline, CDR1 is SEHNR, CDR2 FQNEAQ (reference sequence). The CDR3 DNA, read in part, is TGTTCCAGCACAGGGGGCTCCTACGAG. It is translated as CSSTGGSYE. The whole CDR3 is CSSTGGSYEQYF.

This clone showed up just a few times. Coverage ceases 3 residues before the CDR3 finishes, and the germline J gene fills in the end. V gene TRBV7-9 combines with J gene TRBJ2-7; TRBD2 agrees at 9 bases. This CDR3 region has 14 residues. With 2 bases clipped from V and 3 bases from J, the junction kept 2 bases outside the gene matches. Germline CDR1 is SEHNR and CDR2 is FQNEAQ (reference sequence). CDR3: CASSLTSGLYEQYF. Incomplete CDR3 DNA: TGTGCCAGCAGCTTAACTAGCGGGCTCTACGAG.

This clone is medium-sized within its sample. The read ends 3 residues before the CDR3 terminus; that terminus is restored from the germline J gene. The rearrangement joins TRBV11-2 to TRBJ1-1; 8 bases map to TRBD1. The CDR3 totals 15 residues. The germline gives CDR1 SGHAT, CDR2 FQNNGV. V lost 5 bases and J lost 3; bases outside the gene matches: 8. The CDR3 spells CASSGQGGVDTEAFF. The sequenced part of the CDR3 DNA is TGTGCCAGCAGCGGACAGGGAGGGGTGGACACTGAA. Together with reference TRBV11-2 and TRBJ1-1, the CDR3 gives the full variable domain: EAGVAQSPRYKIIEKRQSVAFWCNPISGHATLYWYQQILGQGPKLLIQFQNNGVVDDSQLPKDRFSAERLKGVDSTLKIQPAKLEDSAVYLCASSGQGGVDTEAFFGQGTRLTVV.

Points on this clone: The read comes to an end 3 residues before the CDR3 does, leaving the germline J gene to fill in the end. The V call is TRBV19, the J call TRBJ2-1, with TRBD2 matching over 12 bases. CDR1 and CDR2 from the germline V gene are LNHDA and SQIVND (reference sequence). Unmatched junction bases numbered 13, after V lost 6 bases and J lost 4 bases. CDR3 length: 18 amino acids. The CDR3 sequence: CASSRLAGDHLVYNEQFF. Incomplete CDR3 DNA: TGTGCCAGTAGCCGACTAGCGGGAGACCACCTAGTTTACAATGAG.

As regards this clone: The CDR3 end lies 3 residues beyond the end of the read and is filled in from the germline J gene. V and J are TRBV19 and TRBJ2-7, with a weak D call TRBD1 (5 bases). Germline V gene data show CDR1 as LNHDA and CDR2 as SQIVND (reference sequence). This CDR3 spans 14 amino acids. Between the trimmed V and J ends, which lost 7 bases and 1 base, there was a span of 14 bases. The CDR3 sequence: CASKGSLSSYEQYF. The covered CDR3 bases are TGTGCCAGTAAGGGGTCCCTATCGTCCTACGAG.

This clone was seen only a few times. The observed sequence ends 3 residues before the CDR3 terminus, with the missing tail filled in from the germline J gene. J is TRBJ2-1 and V is TRBV30; D gene unclear. There are 12 residues in the CDR3. V was clipped by 1 base and J by 5 bases, with 6 bases between them. CDR1 is GTSNPN, CDR2 SVGIG, per germline (reference sequence). The covered CDR3 bases are TGTGCCTGGAGTGGACTTGACAATGAG. The encoded protein is CAWSGLDNE. The whole CDR3 protein reads CAWSGLDNEQFF.

Of note for this clone: The read terminates 3 residues ahead of where the CDR3 ends, so the germline J gene completes it. J is TRBJ2-1 and V is TRBV30, with 10 bases lining up with TRBD2. Germline assignment: CDR1 GTSNPN and CDR2 SVGIG (reference sequence). Losses at the gene ends were 0 bases for V and 8 bases for J; bases not matched to a gene: 16. The CDR3 is 18 amino acids. The CDR3 DNA, read in part, is TGTGCCTGGAGTGTACTGGTTCGTAGCGGGAGGATTGGCGATGAG. It specifies CAWSVLVRSGRIGDE. The CDR3 in full is CAWSVLVRSGRIGDEQFF.

A remark on this clone: The CDR3 end falls 3 residues outside the read, so it is completed with the germline J gene. The J gene is TRBJ2-1, the V gene TRBV6-2 or TRBV6-3, with D tentatively TRBD2 (6 bases). Per germline, CDR1 MNHEY and CDR2 SVGEGT. Deletions cut 6 bases from V and 1 base from J, with 7 bases between. This CDR3 contains 13 residues. CDR3: CASREGSYNEQFF. The sequenced part of the CDR3 DNA is TGTGCCAGCAGGGAGGGGTCCTACAATGAG.

Concerning this clone: The CDR3 is cut off 3 residues early in the read; its end comes from the germline J gene. V is TRBV2 and J is TRBJ2-2, with TRBD2 matching over 15 bases. Trimming removed 6 bases from V and 5 bases from J; junction bases left unmatched: 10. The CDR3 spans 18 residues. Germline CDR1 reads SNHLY; CDR2 reads FYNNEI. This CDR3 reads CASSRAGLAGGGTGELFF. CDR3 bases read: TGTGCCAGCAGCCGGGCAGGACTAGCGGGAGGGGGAACCGGGGAG.

This clone was counted a few times. The read finishes 3 residues shy of the CDR3 end, and the germline J gene is used to complete it. The genes are TRBV5-1 and TRBJ2-5, with D tentatively TRBD2 (6 bases). Trimming cost V 2 bases and J 2 bases, with 10 bases left between them. Germline CDR1 and CDR2: SGHRS and YFSETQ. The CDR3 totals 14 residues. CDR3 sequence reads: CASSLGGVQETQYF. The CDR3 DNA, read in part, is TGCGCCAGCAGCTTAGGCGGGGTACAAGAGACC. Full variable domain (missing parts from reference TRBV5-1 and TRBJ2-5): KAGVTQTPRYLIKTRGQQVTLSCSPISGHRSVSWYQQTPGQGLQFLFEYFSETQRNKGNFPGRFSGRQFSNSRSEMNVSTLELGDSALYLCASSLGGVQETQYFGPGTRLLVL.

This clone was counted only a few times. The read is 3 residues too short to cover the CDR3 end, so that end is filled in from the germline J gene. The chain couples TRBV19 to TRBJ2-3, with TRBD2 identical over 10 bases. Germline V gives CDR1 LNHDA, CDR2 SQIVND (reference sequence). J was trimmed by 2 bases and V by 7 bases; bases with no gene match: 6. The length of the CDR3 is 15 residues. CDR3 sequence: CASKRTSGITDTQYF. CDR3 DNA, as far as it was read: TGTGCCAGTAAGAGGACTAGCGGAATCACAGATACG.

To note about this clone: The DNA ends 3 residues before the CDR3 does, and the rest of the CDR3 is filled in from the germline J gene. This chain joins TRBV7-9 and TRBJ1-2; TRBD1 is a possible D gene (6 bases). Germline lookup yields CDR1 SEHNR and CDR2 FQNEAQ (reference sequence). Between the trimmed V and J ends, which lost 4 bases and 4 bases, there was a span of 13 bases. The CDR3 is made up of 14 amino acids. CDR3 bases read: TGTGCCAGCAGCTCCACAGGGTATATCTATGGC. Translated: CASSSTGYIYG. The full CDR3 sequence reads CASSSTGYIYGYTF.

As for this clone: The read finishes 3 residues shy of the CDR3 end, and the germline J gene is used to complete it. The V call is TRBV11-2, the J call TRBJ2-1, with TRBD1 matching over 10 bases. The CDR3 runs to 15 residues. Germline V CDR1 and CDR2: SGHAT, FQNNGV. V lost 3 bases, J lost 4 bases, and 3 bases stayed unmatched. The covered CDR3 bases are TGTGCCAGCAGCTTTCGACAGGGGGCTTACAATGAG. Translating it yields CASSFRQGAYNE. The CDR3 in full is CASSFRQGAYNEQFF.

Worth noting for this clone: The missing CDR3 end, 3 residues past where the read stops, is filled in from the germline J gene. The rearrangement links TRBV19 to TRBJ2-2; TRBD2 matches 10 bases. Germline loops: CDR1 LNHDA, CDR2 SQIVND (reference sequence). The CDR3 has 17 amino acids. The J segment lost 3 bases and the V segment lost 7 bases, leaving 11 bases of the junction unmatched. Here the CDR3 reads CASIRLAGARYTGELFF. Incomplete CDR3 DNA: TGTGCCAGTATTCGGCTAGCGGGAGCTAGATACACCGGGGAG.

This clone was detected only a few times. The read comes to an end 3 residues before the CDR3 does, leaving the germline J gene to fill in the end. V usage is TRBV7-9 and J usage is TRBJ2-3; no clear D gene. V lost 5 bases and J 3 bases, leaving 15 bases between the germline ends. The V gene's germline CDR1 is SEHNR and CDR2 FQNEAQ (reference sequence). There are 15 residues in the CDR3. CDR3 sequence reads: CASSPRLKRTDTQYF. CDR3 DNA (partial): TGTGCCAGCAGCCCCAGACTCAAAAGGACAGATACG. The full variable domain, its missing parts supplied by reference TRBV7-9 and TRBJ2-3, is DTGVSQNPRHKITKRGQNVTFRCDPISEHNRLYWYRQTLGQGPEFLTYFQNEAQLEKSRLLSDRFSAERPKGSFSTLEIQRTEQGDSAMYLCASSPRLKRTDTQYFGPGTRLTVL.